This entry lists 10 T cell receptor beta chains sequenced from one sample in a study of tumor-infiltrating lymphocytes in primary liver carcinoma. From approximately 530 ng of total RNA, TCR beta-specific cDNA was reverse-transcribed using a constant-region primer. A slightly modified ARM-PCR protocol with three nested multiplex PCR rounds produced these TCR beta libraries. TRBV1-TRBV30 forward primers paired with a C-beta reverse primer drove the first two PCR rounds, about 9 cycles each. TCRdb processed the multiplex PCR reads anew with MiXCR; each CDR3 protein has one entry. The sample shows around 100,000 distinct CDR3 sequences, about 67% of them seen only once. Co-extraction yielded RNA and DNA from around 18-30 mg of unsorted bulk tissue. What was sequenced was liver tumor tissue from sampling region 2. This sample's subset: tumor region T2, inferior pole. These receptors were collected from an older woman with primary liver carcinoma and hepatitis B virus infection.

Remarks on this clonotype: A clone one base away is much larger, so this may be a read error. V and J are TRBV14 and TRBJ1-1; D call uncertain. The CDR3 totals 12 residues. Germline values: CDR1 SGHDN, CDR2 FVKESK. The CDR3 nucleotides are TGTGCCAGCAGCAACCGACACACTGAAGTTTTCTTT. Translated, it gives CASSNRHTEVFF.

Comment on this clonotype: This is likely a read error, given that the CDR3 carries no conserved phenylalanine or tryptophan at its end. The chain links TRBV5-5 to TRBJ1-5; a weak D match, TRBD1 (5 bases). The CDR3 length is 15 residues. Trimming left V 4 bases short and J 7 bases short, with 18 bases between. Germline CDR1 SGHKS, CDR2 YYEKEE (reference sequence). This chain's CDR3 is CASSPGLTTCQPQHL. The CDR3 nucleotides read TGTGCCAGCAGCCCAGGGCTCACGACGTGCCAGCCCCAGCATCTT.

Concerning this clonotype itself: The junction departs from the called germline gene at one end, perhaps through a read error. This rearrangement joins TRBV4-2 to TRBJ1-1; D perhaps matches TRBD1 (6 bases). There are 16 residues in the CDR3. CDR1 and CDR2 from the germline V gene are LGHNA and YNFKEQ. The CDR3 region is CARSQGGQGMNTETFF. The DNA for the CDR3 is TGTGCCAGGAGCCAAGGGGGGCAGGGGATGAACACTGAAACTTTCTTT.

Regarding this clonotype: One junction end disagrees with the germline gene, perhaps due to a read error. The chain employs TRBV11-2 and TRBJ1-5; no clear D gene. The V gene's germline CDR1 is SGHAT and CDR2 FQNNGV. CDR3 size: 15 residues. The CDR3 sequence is CPSSVRTGGDQPQLF. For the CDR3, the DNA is TGTCCCAGCAGCGTCCGGACGGGAGGAGATCAGCCCCAGCTTTTT.

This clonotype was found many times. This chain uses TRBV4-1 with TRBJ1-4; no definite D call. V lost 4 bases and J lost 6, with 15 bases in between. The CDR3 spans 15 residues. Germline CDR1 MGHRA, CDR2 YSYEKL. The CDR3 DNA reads TGCGCCAGCAGCCTTGTCGCAGGTCAGGATGAAAAACTGTTTTTT. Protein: CASSLVAGQDEKLFF.

CDR3 sequence: CASVERGGTYGYTF. The CDR3 DNA sequence: TGTGCCAGCGTTGAAAGAGGGGGAACCTATGGCTACACCTTC. The chain employs TRBV6-1 and TRBJ1-2; TRBD1 might be the D (6 bases). The CDR3 is 14 amino acids. The V gene's germline CDR1 is MNHNS and CDR2 SASEGT. V shed 8 bases and J shed 4 bases, with 17 bases lying between them.

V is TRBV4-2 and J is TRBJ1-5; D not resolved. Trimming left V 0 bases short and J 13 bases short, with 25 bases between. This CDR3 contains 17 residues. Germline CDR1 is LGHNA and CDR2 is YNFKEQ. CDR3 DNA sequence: TGTGCCAGCAGCCAAGACTCAACCGGGATAGGGAAACAACCTCAGCATTTT. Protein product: CASSQDSTGIGKQPQHF.

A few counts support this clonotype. Written as DNA, the CDR3 is TGTGCCAGCAGCTTAGGTGGAGGTCGCACCGGGGAGCTGTTTTTT. The encoded protein is CASSLGGGRTGELFF. The genes are TRBV11-2 and TRBJ2-2, with D maybe TRBD2 (5 bases). Germline values: CDR1 SGHAT, CDR2 FQNNGV. Trimming removed 1 base at V and 4 bases at J, with 10 bases between. The CDR3 sequence is 15 residues long.

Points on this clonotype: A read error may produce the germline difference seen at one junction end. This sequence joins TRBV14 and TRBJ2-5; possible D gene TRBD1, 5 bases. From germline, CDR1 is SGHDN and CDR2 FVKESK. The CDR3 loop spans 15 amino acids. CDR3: CTSSQVSRQQETQYF. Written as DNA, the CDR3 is TGTACCAGCAGCCAAGTATCTAGACAGCAAGAGACCCAGTACTTC.

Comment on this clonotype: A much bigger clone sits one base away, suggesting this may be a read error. In DNA, the CDR3 is TGTGCCAGCAGCTCCCCGTGTGCCCACGGCGAGCAGTACTTC. Translation gives CASSSPCAHGEQYF. The chain employs TRBV13 and TRBJ2-7; D not resolved. V shed 4 bases and J shed 6 bases, with 16 bases lying between them. The CDR3 totals 14 residues. CDR1 is PRHDT and CDR2 is FYEKMQ in the germline V gene (reference sequence).